The subject of this entry is one TCR beta chain. This sample was included in a study of blood T cell repertoires in COVID-19. Study in general: The analysed material was cDNA or gDNA that came from T cells, B-cell-depleted T cells, or PBMCs.

Methods used by the authors: Reference gene primer amplification in the assay estimated nucleated cell counts. Clones were read by immunoSEQ multiplex PCR, and TCRdb kept only the in-frame ones, dropping some. V and J calls plus clone size are reproduced from that table; the DNA served to infer D and trimming. The repertoire holds roughly 280,000 clones, with 85% to 90% as singletons. This sequence originates from a woman in her 30s with COVID-19, enrolled during active disease. Sequenced sample: peripheral blood.

CDR3 residues: CASSARNLYRDEQYF. CDR3 nucleotide sequence: TGTGCCAGCAGTGCTCGAAACCTGTACAGGGACGAGCAGTACTTC. This rearrangement joins TRBV27 to TRBJ2-7, with TRBD1 as a possible D gene (6 bases). The CDR3 consists of 15 residues. Germline assignment: CDR1 MNHEY and CDR2 SMNVEV (reference sequence). V was pared by 5 bases and J by 5 bases, with 19 bases between.